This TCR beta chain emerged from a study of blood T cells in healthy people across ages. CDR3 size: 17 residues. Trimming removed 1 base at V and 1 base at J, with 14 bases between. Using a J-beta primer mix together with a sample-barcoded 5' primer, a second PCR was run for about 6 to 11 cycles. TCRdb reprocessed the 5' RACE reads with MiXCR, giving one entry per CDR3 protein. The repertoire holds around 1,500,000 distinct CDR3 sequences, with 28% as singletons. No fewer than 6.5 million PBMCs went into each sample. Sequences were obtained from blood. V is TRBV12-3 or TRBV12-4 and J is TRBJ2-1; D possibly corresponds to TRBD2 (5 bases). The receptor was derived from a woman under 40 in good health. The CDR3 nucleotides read TGTGCCAGCAGTTTAGAGGTCGAGACGGGATCCTACAATGAGCAGTTCTTC. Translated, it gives CASSLEVETGSYNEQFF.